The T cell receptor (beta chain) described here comes from a study of blood T cell repertoires in COVID-19. Study-wide context: Italy, Spain and the United States were the sources of the convalescent and acute COVID-19 samples. T cells, B-cell-depleted T cells, or PBMCs provided the cDNA or gDNA that served as material.

CDR1 is MDHEN, CDR2 SYDVKM, per germline. This CDR3 spans 15 amino acids. With V trimmed by 4 bases and J by 4 bases, 6 bases remained unmatched. Seattle patient enrollment occurred during active infection, with longitudinal follow-up thereafter. This clone was observed a single time. In the original processing: Reference gene primer amplification gave nucleated cell count estimates. Repertoires were generated with immunoSEQ multiplex PCR, while TCRdb's copy carries only in-frame clones and drops some. The DNA was the basis for D and trimming; V, J and clone size are from that table. This repertoire shows 250,000 to 300,000 clones, 80% to 90% found once; its top ten account for about 9.4%.

The chain has TRBV28 and TRBJ2-5; 10 bases map to TRBD1. The sample taken for sequencing was peripheral blood. This receptor was taken from a woman aged 70-85 years with COVID-19, enrolled during active disease. CDR3 loop: CASSSRTGGGETQYF. CDR3 nucleotides: TGTGCCAGCAGTTCACGGACAGGGGGAGGAGAGACCCAGTACTTC.